Listed here is a single T cell receptor (beta chain). V lost 5 bases, J lost 7 bases, and 14 bases lay in between. Looked up from germline, CDR1 is MNHNY and CDR2 is SVGAGI (reference sequence). The CDR3 is made up of 13 amino acids. It was with 60 Vbeta and 13 Jbeta primers that the PCR ran. This table comes from immunoSEQ multiplex PCR, and its TCRdb copy is limited to in-frame clones, with some not included. The data contain fewer than 250,000 clones, over 70% of them singletons. The record originates from a study of cytomegalovirus exposure and HLA in healthy donors. The chain carries TRBV6-6 and TRBJ1-1; D call uncertain. The sequenced sample consisted of PBMCs. This receptor was obtained from a woman between 18 and 30 years old in good health and CMV-seronegative. The CDR3 loop reads CASSREIADEAFF. CDR3 in DNA: TGTGCCAGCAGTCGAGAAATCGCGGATGAAGCTTTCTTT.